The 9 T cell receptor beta chains listed next were all sequenced from one sample in a study of blood T cell repertoires in COVID-19. The protocol was immunoSEQ multiplex PCR, while the TCRdb copy is restricted to in-frame clones and leaves out a portion. The sample lists hundreds of thousands of clones; around 82% were seen once. Sequencing was done on a sample of peripheral blood. The origin of the receptors is an elderly man with acute or convalescent COVID-19.

J is TRBJ2-3 and V is TRBV27; TRBD2 matches at 7 bases. This CDR3 region has 13 residues. Trimming at V came to 7 bases and at J to 1 base, leaving 2 bases not matched to a gene. Germline CDR1 and CDR2: MNHEY and SMNVEV (reference sequence). CDR3 DNA: TGTGCCAGCAAGCGGGACGGCACAGATACGCAGTATTTT. Translating it yields CASKRDGTDTQYF.

This clone has only a few counts. V usage is TRBV10-3 and J usage is TRBJ2-4; TRBD2 is a possible D gene (6 bases). CDR1 is ENHRY and CDR2 is SYGVKD in the germline V gene. The CDR3 is made up of 13 amino acids. V shed 9 bases and J shed 8 bases, with 17 bases lying between them. CDR3 nucleotides: TGTGCCATACGGTCGGAGGGCGGGTACATTCAGTACTTC. It yields the protein CAIRSEGGYIQYF.

This chain connects TRBV5-1 to TRBJ1-6; tentative D call: TRBD1 (6 bases). This CDR3 has 14 residues. V was clipped by 0 bases and J by 7 bases, with 8 bases between them. Germline CDR1 and CDR2: SGHRS and YFSETQ. The chain's CDR3 is CASSLGQENSPLHF. The CDR3 DNA reads as TGCGCCAGCAGCTTGGGACAGGAGAATTCACCCCTCCACTTT.

The V gene is TRBV28, the J gene TRBJ1-6; no firm D call. The CDR3 loop spans 14 amino acids. CDR1 is MDHEN, CDR2 SYDVKM, per germline. V lost 3 bases and J 9 bases, leaving 12 bases between the germline ends. The CDR3 spells CASSFRTSGSPLHF. CDR3 in DNA: TGTGCCAGCAGTTTTCGAACGTCGGGTTCACCCCTCCACTTT.

The J gene is TRBJ2-7, the V gene TRBV24-1; D is perhaps TRBD1 (6 bases). Deletions cut 0 bases from V and 3 bases from J, with 11 bases between. Germline V CDR1 and CDR2: KGHDR, SFDVKD. The CDR3 runs 15 residues. The CDR3 nucleotides are TGTGCCACCAGTGATTTGGTGCAGGGGAACTACGAGCAGTACTTC. It translates to CATSDLVQGNYEQYF.

The chain carries TRBV6-1 and TRBJ2-1; 9 bases agree with TRBD2. Germline V gives CDR1 MNHNS, CDR2 SASEGT. V lost 1 base, J lost 5 bases, and 6 bases stayed unmatched. The CDR3 is made up of 16 amino acids. The chain's CDR3 is CASSEGPASGDNEQFF. CDR3 DNA sequence: TGTGCCAGCAGTGAAGGGCCCGCTAGCGGGGACAATGAGCAGTTCTTC.

J is TRBJ2-7 and V is TRBV3-1 (or the pseudogene TRBV3-2); TRBD2 matches 7 bases. This CDR3 is 16 amino acids long. V shed 1 base and J 7 bases; nucleotides not matched to a gene: 13. CDR1 is LGHDT, CDR2 YNNKEL, per germline (reference sequence). The CDR3: CASSQAGLAVTTEQYF. CDR3 DNA: TGTGCCAGCAGCCAAGCGGGCCTAGCGGTAACCACGGAGCAGTACTTC.

This clone was counted once. The rearrangement links TRBV27 to TRBJ2-2; 7 positions match TRBD1. With 5 bases clipped from V and 6 bases from J, the junction kept 6 bases outside the gene matches. This CDR3 comprises 14 residues. Germline V gene data show CDR1 as MNHEY and CDR2 as SMNVEV (reference sequence). CDR3 nucleotide sequence: TGTGCCAGCAGTCCCGACAGGGCCCCCGGGGAGCTGTTTTTT. It translates to CASSPDRAPGELFF.

This chain joins TRBV4-1 and TRBJ2-3, with D possibly matching TRBD2 (6 bases). The CDR3 sequence is 15 residues long. Trimming cost V 3 bases and J 9 bases, with 19 bases left between them. Germline loops: CDR1 MGHRA, CDR2 YSYEKL. CDR3 DNA sequence: TGCGCCAGCAGCCACCCCGTGGGGGACTCAGCCACGCAGTATTTT. Translated: CASSHPVGDSATQYF.